This T cell receptor beta chain was recorded in a study of low-dose radiotherapy and immunotherapy resistance in tumors. About the research overall: Every two weeks, the protocol called for intravenous cyclophosphamide at 200 mg/m2. It was given one day before each radiation and immunotherapy administration. Oral aspirin at 300 mg was taken daily by patients for four cycles, beginning on cycle 1 day 1.

The treatment that donors received included nivolumab, ipilimumab, aspirin, low-dose cyclophosphamide and low-dose radiotherapy. First-strand cDNA relied on TRAV- and TRBV-specific primers spanning alpha and beta chains. Amplification, which lasted around 21 PCR cycles, used a constant-region primer and V-primer adapter to amplify TCRs. One entry per CDR3 protein results from TCRdb running MiXCR on the reads. Altogether roughly 7,000 distinct CDR3 sequences are present, about 53% being singletons, with the ten largest covering about 13%. V dropped 5 bases and J dropped 0; count of bases not matched to a gene: 3. CDR3 size: 15 residues. Germline CDR1 is MRHNA and CDR2 is SNTAGT.

The rearrangement links TRBV6-4 to TRBJ1-1, with TRBD1 identical over 10 bases. This clonotype was obtained from a human donor with advanced metastatic prostate, ovarian, gallbladder or colorectal cancer (not recorded which). This table probably holds off-target reads from a library built for another chain. CDR3 bases: TGTGCCAGCAGTAAGGACAGGGGGATGAACACTGAAGCTTTCTTT. It encodes CASSKDRGMNTEAFF.